Shown below are 29 T cell receptor beta chains from a single sample sequenced in a study of cytomegalovirus exposure and HLA in healthy donors. Use of 60 Vbeta and 13 Jbeta primers characterized the PCR. The assay was immunoSEQ multiplex PCR, and TCRdb's table has in-frame clones only and misses some. Of 120,000 to 150,000 clones in the sample, approximately 81% are singletons; the top ten hold more than 2%. Input material: PBMCs. The receptors stem from a boy younger than 10 in good health and CMV-seronegative.

Notes on this clone: Sequence at one end of the junction differs from germline and may be a read error. The V call is TRBV7-9, the J call TRBJ1-2, with D unresolved. CDR3 size: 13 residues. Germline values: CDR1 SEHNR, CDR2 FQNEAQ (reference sequence). The CDR3 loop reads CSSSLKEFYGYTF. Written as DNA, the CDR3 is TGTTCCAGCAGCTTAAAGGAGTTCTATGGCTACACCTTC.

This clone was observed a single time. V is TRBV29-1 and J is TRBJ2-3; no definite D call. Germline CDR1 reads SQVTM; CDR2 reads ANQGSEA. V was cut by 5 bases and J by 6 bases, with 12 bases left in between. CDR3 size: 12 residues. CDR3 in amino acids: CSVMAAGDTQYF. CDR3 bases: TGCAGCGTTATGGCAGCCGGGGATACGCAGTATTTT.

The V call is TRBV7-2, the J call TRBJ2-7; TRBD1 aligns across 10 bases. CDR1 and CDR2 from the germline V gene are SGHTA and FQGNSA. V gave up 4 bases and J gave up 1 base; unmatched junction bases: 16. The CDR3 runs 19 residues. Here the CDR3 reads CASSWRTGGWSSGSYEQYF. As DNA, the CDR3 is TGTGCCAGCAGCTGGAGGACAGGGGGTTGGTCTAGCGGATCCTACGAGCAGTACTTC. Filled out from reference TRBV7-2 and TRBJ2-7, the complete variable domain reads GAGVSQSPSNKVTEKGKDVELRCDPISGHTALYWYRQSLGQGLEFLIYFQGNSAPDKSGLPSDRFSAERTGGSVSTLTIQRTQQEDSAVYLCASSWRTGGWSSGSYEQYFGPGTRLTVT.

In this sample, this clone turned up once. This chain joins TRBV5-4 and TRBJ2-7; D is possibly TRBD2 (5 bases). CDR3 size: 16 residues. V gave up 4 bases and J gave up 0 bases, with 17 bases separating them. CDR1 SGHNT and CDR2 YYREEE come from the germline V gene (reference sequence). The CDR3 region is CASSRPSGNSSYEQYF. The CDR3 bases are TGTGCCAGCAGCCGACCATCGGGGAACAGCTCCTACGAGCAGTACTTC.

The chain joins TRBV7-8 to TRBJ2-5; 10 nucleotides match TRBD1. This CDR3 region has 19 residues. V lost 3 bases, J lost 6 bases, and 19 bases stayed unmatched. Germline values: CDR1 SGHVS, CDR2 FQNEAQ. The CDR3 sequence: CASSFKLRQGAEWTKTQYF. The DNA of the CDR3 is TGTGCCAGCAGCTTCAAGTTGAGACAGGGGGCGGAATGGACGAAGACCCAGTACTTC.

This chain connects TRBV2 to TRBJ2-1; perhaps TRBD2 as D (6 bases). This CDR3 is built from 16 residues. The germline CDR1 and CDR2 sequences are SNHLY and FYNNEI. V lost 6 bases and J 5 bases, leaving 20 bases between the germline ends. CDR3 sequence reads: CASRLRPGLDDNEQFF. The CDR3 region has the DNA TGTGCCAGCAGATTACGTCCGGGACTTGATGACAATGAGCAGTTCTTC. Variable domain in full (rest from reference TRBV2 and TRBJ2-1): EPEVTQTPSHQVTQMGQEVILRCVPISNHLYFYWYRQILGQKVEFLVSFYNNEISEKSEIFDDQFSVERPDGSNFTLKIRSTKLEDSAMYFCASRLRPGLDDNEQFFGPGTRLTVL.

In its sample, this clone was seen a few times. The chain has TRBV6-7 and TRBJ1-5; unclear D gene. TRBV6-7 falls under the ORF class, with uncertain function. The CDR3 loop spans 13 amino acids. V was trimmed by 6 bases and J by 0 bases, leaving 6 bases between them. The CDR3 sequence is CASSPNSNQPQHF. The DNA for the CDR3 is TGTGCCAGCAGCCCTAATAGCAATCAGCCCCAGCATTTT.

This clone appeared a single time. This chain uses TRBV10-2 with TRBJ2-2; D is perhaps TRBD2 (6 bases). In germline, CDR1 is WSHSY, CDR2 SAAADI. V gave up 9 bases and J gave up 6 bases, with 17 bases separating them. This CDR3 spans 14 amino acids. DNA for the CDR3: TGCGCCAGTTCCGGGACGGGGGTATCCGGGGAGCTGTTTTTT. This encodes CASSGTGVSGELFF.

This clone was detected only a few times. The rearrangement joins TRBV4-1 to TRBJ2-5, with D perhaps matching TRBD2 (5 bases). With 1 base removed from V and 2 bases from J, the gap between germline ends came to 11 bases. The CDR3 has 15 residues. The germline V gene encodes CDR1 MGHRA and CDR2 YSYEKL. In DNA, the CDR3 is TGCGCCAGCAGCCAAGTTATAAGCGGACAAGAGACCCAGTACTTC. Its protein is CASSQVISGQETQYF.

V usage is TRBV6-5 and J usage is TRBJ1-2, with 9 bases matching TRBD1. V trimming: 4 bases; J trimming: 6 bases; junction bases outside the gene matches: 9. Per the germline V gene, CDR1 is MNHEY and CDR2 is SVGAGI. The CDR3 has 15 residues. The CDR3 DNA reads as TGTGCCAGCAGTTTTCAACAGGGGGCGGAGGATGGCTACACCTTC. Translating gives CASSFQQGAEDGYTF.

The chain combines TRBV4-2 with TRBJ1-1; 9 positions match TRBD1. The CDR3 contains 15 residues. Germline lookup yields CDR1 LGHNA and CDR2 YNFKEQ. Trimming cost V 1 base and J 4 bases; bases outside gene matches: 4. CDR3 residues: CASSQVQTGGTEAFF. The CDR3 DNA follows: TGTGCCAGCAGCCAAGTTCAGACAGGGGGCACTGAAGCTTTCTTT.

This chain joins TRBV19 and TRBJ2-4; weak D call: TRBD2 (5 bases). V was cut by 8 bases and J by 1 base, with 12 bases left in between. Germline assignment: CDR1 LNHDA and CDR2 SQIVND (reference sequence). The CDR3 covers 14 residues. As DNA, the CDR3 is TGTGCCAGTCGGGGTGTAGGGGCCAAAAACATTCAGTACTTC. Encoded protein: CASRGVGAKNIQYF. Full variable domain (missing parts from reference TRBV19 and TRBJ2-4): DGGITQSPKYLFRKEGQNVTLSCEQNLNHDAMYWYRQDPGQGLRLIYYSQIVNDFQKGDIAEGYSVSREKKESFPLTVTSAQKNPTAFYLCASRGVGAKNIQYFGAGTRLSVL.

This clone was recorded a few times. V is TRBV7-6 and J is TRBJ1-1; D might be TRBD1 (5 bases). Trimming removed 1 base from V and 4 bases from J, with 16 bases in between. This CDR3 is built from 16 residues. From germline, CDR1 is SGHVS and CDR2 FNYEAQ. CDR3 sequence: CASSLVNGFRGTEAFF. DNA of the CDR3: TGTGCCAGCAGCTTAGTTAATGGTTTTAGGGGCACTGAAGCTTTCTTT. Combining the CDR3 with reference TRBV7-6 and TRBJ1-1 gives the whole variable domain GAGVSQSPRYKVTKRGQDVALRCDPISGHVSLYWYRQALGQGPEFLTYFNYEAQQDKSGLPNDRFSAERPEGSISTLTIQRTEQRDSAMYRCASSLVNGFRGTEAFFGQGTRLTVV.

This clone was counted a few times. The CDR3 bases are TGTGCCAGCAGCGGAGCCGGGAGGACGGGCTACACCTTC. Its protein is CASSGAGRTGYTF. This chain connects TRBV5-6 to TRBJ1-2; D uncertain. Germline CDR1 and CDR2: SGHDT and YYEEEE. The germline V and J ends were trimmed by 4 bases and 8 bases, with 15 bases remaining between them. This CDR3 is built from 13 residues.

The chain couples TRBV5-1 to TRBJ1-2; possibly TRBD1 for D (5 bases). In germline, CDR1 is SGHRS, CDR2 YFSETQ. Trimming removed 0 bases at V and 2 bases at J, with 11 bases between. The CDR3 totals 15 residues. In DNA form, the CDR3 reads TGCGCCAGCAGCTTGGGTCAGGGTGGAAACTATGGCTACACCTTC. Protein product: CASSLGQGGNYGYTF.

Written as DNA, the CDR3 is TGTGCCAGCTCCGACAGGTTCGGGACCCAGTACTTC. Translation gives CASSDRFGTQYF. This chain joins TRBV5-6 and TRBJ2-5; TRBD1 might be the D (6 bases). Germline loops: CDR1 SGHDT, CDR2 YYEEEE. The V end was cut by 7 bases, the J end by 7 bases, with 14 bases between. The CDR3 contains 12 residues.

In its sample, this clone was seen once. The gene calls are TRBV4-3 and TRBJ2-3, with 9 bases lining up with TRBD2. This CDR3 spans 20 amino acids. Germline assignment: CDR1 LGHNA and CDR2 YSLEER. After removal of 0 bases from V and 0 bases from J, the junction contained 13 bases not matched to a gene. CDR3 amino acids: CASSQDRLLAGIQSTDTQYF. Here the CDR3 DNA reads TGCGCCAGCAGCCAAGATCGTCTGCTAGCGGGGATTCAAAGCACAGATACGCAGTATTTT.

In regard to this clone: One junction end does not reproduce the germline sequence, and a read error may be involved. The rearrangement links TRBV7-9 to TRBJ2-7; TRBD1 aligns across 8 bases. The germline CDR1 and CDR2 sequences are SEHNR and FQNEAQ (reference sequence). This CDR3 comprises 16 residues. In DNA, the CDR3 is TGTTCCAGCAGCCCGAACCGGGACAGGAAAGCATACGAGCAGTACTTC. Residues: CSSSPNRDRKAYEQYF.

Comment on this clone: The junction differs from germline at one of its ends, possibly a read error. This CDR3 is also generated by other DNA sequences in the sample. The rearrangement joins TRBV7-8 to TRBJ1-2; D remains unclear. Germline V gene data show CDR1 as SGHVS and CDR2 as FQNEAQ. The CDR3 is 13 amino acids. DNA of the CDR3: TGTGCCAGCAGCTTTTTCCGTAACTATGGCTACACCTTT. As protein: CASSFFRNYGYTF.

The gene calls are TRBV6-1 and TRBJ1-1; a weak D match, TRBD1 (6 bases). V lost 2 bases and J lost 5, with 12 bases in between. Per the germline V gene, CDR1 is MNHNS and CDR2 is SASEGT. This CDR3 spans 14 amino acids. CDR3 sequence reads: CASSETGRGTEAFF. In nucleotides, the CDR3 is TGTGCCAGCAGTGAAACAGGCAGGGGAACTGAAGCTTTCTTT.

This clone was recorded a few times. V gene TRBV11-2 combines with J gene TRBJ2-7; the D gene is possibly TRBD1 (5 bases). Between the trimmed V and J ends, which lost 3 bases and 4 bases, there was a span of 13 bases. There are 14 residues in the CDR3. CDR1 and CDR2 from the germline V gene are SGHAT and FQNNGV. CDR3 region: CASSLGRVSYEQYF. Written as DNA, the CDR3 is TGTGCCAGCAGCTTGGGCAGGGTATCGTACGAGCAGTACTTC.

This clone has more than one count but fewer than ten. This chain joins TRBV4-2 and TRBJ1-4; TRBD1 might be the D (5 bases). The CDR3 runs 16 residues. V lost 0 bases and J lost 8, with 16 bases in between. CDR1 LGHNA and CDR2 YNFKEQ come from the germline V gene. CDR3 nucleotides: TGTGCCAGCAGCCAAGATCAGGGCAAACGGTCCGAAAAACTGTTTTTT. It is translated as CASSQDQGKRSEKLFF.

On this clone: It is unclear where the CDR3 begins or ends on the DNA, so no DNA is shown, and the CDR3 is as TCRdb lists it. The sample has other DNA sequences that encode this CDR3 too. The chain carries TRBV13 and TRBJ1-1. Germline V gene data show CDR1 as PRHDT and CDR2 as FYEKMQ (reference sequence). The CDR3 is 13 residues long, counting both termini. CDR3 in amino acids: CASSWGGGTEAFF.

In nucleotides, the CDR3 is TGTGCCAGCAGGGGGTGGCGGGCCTACCGCGACAATGAGCAGTTCTTC. Residues: CASRGWRAYRDNEQFF. The chain joins TRBV2 to TRBJ2-1; a weak D match, TRBD2 (5 bases). CDR3 size: 16 residues. V dropped 6 bases and J dropped 5 bases, with 20 bases sitting between them. Germline loops: CDR1 SNHLY, CDR2 FYNNEI. Looking up the rest from reference TRBV2 and TRBJ2-1 gives the full variable domain: EPEVTQTPSHQVTQMGQEVILRCVPISNHLYFYWYRQILGQKVEFLVSFYNNEISEKSEIFDDQFSVERPDGSNFTLKIRSTKLEDSAMYFCASRGWRAYRDNEQFFGPGTRLTVL.

This chain links TRBV15 with TRBJ2-7; 9 nucleotides line up with TRBD2. Germline trimming cut 0 bases from V and 2 bases from J; bases unmatched to any gene: 5. Germline CDR1 and CDR2: LNHNV and YYDKDF (reference sequence). The CDR3 extends over 16 amino acids. DNA for the CDR3: TGTGCCACCAGCAGAGATAGCGGGAGTATGACCTACGAGCAGTACTTC. Encoded protein: CATSRDSGSMTYEQYF.

The chain employs TRBV30 and TRBJ2-3, with 10 bases fitting TRBD1. The V gene's germline CDR1 is GTSNPN and CDR2 SVGIG (reference sequence). The length of the CDR3 is 14 residues. V shed 7 bases, J shed 6 bases, and the junction held 10 bases outside the gene matches. The CDR3 DNA reads TGTGCCTCCCCGACAGGGGGCGCTTCGGATACGCAGTATTTT. Protein product: CASPTGGASDTQYF.

This clone was observed a single time. This chain joins TRBV28 and TRBJ1-2; D ambiguous. V was shortened by 8 bases and J by 8 bases, with 21 bases between the two germline ends. The CDR3 length is 14 residues. Germline V gene lookup returns CDR1 MDHEN and CDR2 SYDVKM. The CDR3 here is CASCPHGNPDGYTF. CDR3 DNA sequence: TGTGCCAGCTGCCCCCACGGGAATCCTGACGGCTACACCTTC.

This clone turned up a few times. J is TRBJ2-5 and V is TRBV9, with 7 bases that match TRBD2. CDR3 length: 15 residues. Trimming took 1 base from V and 1 from J; bases not matched to a gene: 4. CDR1 is SGDLS and CDR2 is YYNGEE in the germline V gene. CDR3 sequence reads: CASSVSLAAQETQYF. The CDR3 coding sequence is TGTGCCAGCAGCGTATCTCTAGCGGCCCAAGAGACCCAGTACTTC.

Only a few counts were recorded for this clone. This chain links TRBV6-5 with TRBJ2-2; tentative D call: TRBD1 (6 bases). V was trimmed by 3 bases and J by 6 bases, leaving 17 bases between them. Germline CDR1 and CDR2: MNHEY and SVGAGI. CDR3 size: 16 residues. In nucleotides, the CDR3 is TGTGCCAGCAGTTATGTTGCAGGGGACGGGGCCGGGGAGCTGTTTTTT. Encoded protein: CASSYVAGDGAGELFF.